These T cell receptor beta chains were read from a single sample in a study of spatial heterogeneity in lung cancer. From the 5' RACE reads, TCRdb called clonotypes with MiXCR, one entry per CDR3 protein. The table includes 2,000 to 3,000 distinct CDR3 sequences, around 20% detected once. The starting material was lung tumor tissue, obtained at surgery. These receptors originate from a male donor with early-stage non-small cell lung cancer. The CDR3 runs from the conserved cysteine through the conserved F or W. The D gene is left open where the match is weak. Size tells how often a clone was seen (once, few, many) or the class of an expanded clone, and some rows leave it out.

D gene | J gene | clone size | V gene | CDR3 DNA | CDR3 protein
- | TRBJ2-1 | - | TRBV7-2 | TGTGCCAGCAGCTTAGCCAGGACGAACAATGAGCAGTTCTTC | CASSLARTNNEQFF
- | TRBJ1-5 | medium-sized | TRBV11-2 | TGTGCCAGCAGCTTAGGGGCCGGGGGGGAGTATCAGCCCCAGCATTTT | CASSLGAGGEYQPQHF
TRBD2 | TRBJ2-1 | medium-sized | TRBV7-8 | TGTGCCAGCAGCTTCCCCGGGACTAGCGGGAGGGGCTACAATGAGCAGTTCTTC | CASSFPGTSGRGYNEQFF
TRBD1 | TRBJ1-1 | medium-sized | TRBV6-5 | TGTGCCAGCAGTCCGACAGGGGTGAACACTGAAGCTTTCTTT | CASSPTGVNTEAFF
- | TRBJ2-7 | few | TRBV20-1 | TGCAGTGCCCAGAGGTCCGGGAGCTTTCAGGGCGAGCAGTACTTC | CSAQRSGSFQGEQYF
- | TRBJ2-2 | - | TRBV10-2 | TGCGCCGACAGCCTATCGGGAACCGGGGAGCTGTTTTTT | CADSLSGTGELFF
- | TRBJ2-3 | few | TRBV5-1 | TGCGCCAGCAGCTTGGTACTAGCCCTTGGGTATACGCAGTATTTT | CASSLVLALGYTQYF
TRBD2 | TRBJ2-1 | medium-sized | TRBV18 | TGTGCCAGCTCAGCGACTAGCGGGAGGGGGAATGAGCAGTTCTTC | CASSATSGRGNEQFF
- | TRBJ2-5 | medium-sized | TRBV29-1 | TGCAGCGTTCCCTTCGGTCAGGGTCTCTTGCAGACCCAGTACTTC | CSVPFGQGLLQTQYF
- | TRBJ1-4 | medium-sized | TRBV6-6 | TGTGCCAGCAGTTACTCGGAGGAAAAACTGTTTTTT | CASSYSEEKLFF
TRBD2 | TRBJ2-2 | large | TRBV2 | TGTGCCAGCGAAGGAGAAGCGGGAGTTGCCGGGGAGCTGTTTTTT | CASEGEAGVAGELFF